The 11 T cell receptor beta chains in this list originate from one sample, sequenced in a study of shared clonotypes between healthy human individuals. Produced via immunoSEQ multiplex PCR; TCRdb's table is partial and in-frame only. The repertoire includes under 650,000 clones, roughly 95% of them detected once, and approximately 0.062% sits in the top ten. Sequencing was carried out using naive CD4+ T cells sorted from blood. Subset denoted: CD45RA+ positively selected. The receptors here all came from a woman aged 30 to 39 in good health.

The chain uses TRBV13 and TRBJ2-7; D unclear. The CDR3 spans 12 residues. V was trimmed by 1 base and J by 4 bases, leaving 5 bases between them. Germline V CDR1 and CDR2: PRHDT, FYEKMQ (reference sequence). This chain's CDR3 is CASSLEDYEQYF. CDR3 nucleotide sequence: TGTGCCAGCAGCTTAGAAGATTACGAGCAGTACTTC.

This clone appeared once. The rearrangement uses TRBV9 and TRBJ2-1; TRBD1 agrees at 9 bases. Trimming took 3 bases from V and 4 from J; bases not matched to a gene: 8. Germline V gene data show CDR1 as SGDLS and CDR2 as YYNGEE. The CDR3 consists of 16 residues. CDR3: CASSETGGDRYNEQFF. In nucleotides, the CDR3 is TGTGCCAGCAGCGAGACAGGGGGGGATCGATACAATGAGCAGTTCTTC.

This clone was observed a single time. The V call is TRBV9, the J call TRBJ1-2; weak D call: TRBD1 (5 bases). Germline-derived CDR1 and CDR2 are SGDLS and YYNGEE. CDR3 size: 16 residues. The V end lost 2 bases, the J end lost 4 bases, and 18 bases lay between the germline ends. The CDR3 DNA follows: TGTGCCAGCAGCGTCCTAATGGTCAGGAGGGGCTATGGCTACACCTTC. Protein: CASSVLMVRRGYGYTF.

The chain carries TRBV18 and TRBJ2-1; D not certain. Germline V gene data show CDR1 as KGHSH and CDR2 as LQKENI. Trimming pared 2 bases from V and 1 base from J, leaving 3 bases between. This CDR3 has 13 amino acids. CDR3 region: CASSPASYNEQFF. The CDR3 region has the DNA TGTGCCAGCTCACCAGCTTCCTACAATGAGCAGTTCTTC.

The chain carries TRBV7-2 and TRBJ1-1, with D possibly being TRBD1 (5 bases). V lost 2 bases and J lost 5, with 15 bases in between. This CDR3 comprises 15 residues. CDR1 and CDR2 from the germline V gene are SGHTA and FQGNSA. CDR3 nucleotides: TGTGCCAGCAGCTTATCCCCGGGGGTGGGAACTGAAGCTTTCTTT. This translates into CASSLSPGVGTEAFF.

V gene TRBV10-2 combines with J gene TRBJ1-3, with 9 bases lining up with TRBD1. Germline CDR1 reads WSHSY; CDR2 reads SAAADI. V lost 6 bases and J lost 4; bases outside the gene matches: 4. The CDR3 is 14 amino acids. CDR3 bases: TGCGCCAGCAGACCCGGACAGGGGGGAAACACCATATATTTT. It translates to CASRPGQGGNTIYF.

The chain employs TRBV29-1 and TRBJ1-1; D gene unclear. This CDR3 has 14 amino acids. V gave up 4 bases and J gave up 4 bases, with 16 bases separating them. Germline CDR1 is SQVTM and CDR2 is ANQGSEA. The CDR3: CSVGPFGVGTEAFF. CDR3 in DNA: TGCAGCGTTGGACCATTTGGCGTCGGCACTGAAGCTTTCTTT.

With respect to this clone: At the DNA level, this CDR3 is encoded by other sequences in the same sample as well. The genes are TRBV30 and TRBJ2-7, with a possible D match to TRBD2 (6 bases). Germline CDR1 GTSNPN, CDR2 SVGIG (reference sequence). This CDR3 is built from 13 residues. V was shortened by 3 bases and J by 0 bases, with 9 bases between the two germline ends. This CDR3 reads CAWRGGSSYEQYF. CDR3 DNA: TGTGCCTGGAGGGGGGGAAGCTCCTACGAGCAGTACTTC.

This clone was observed once. This chain links TRBV6-5 with TRBJ2-7; D possibly matches TRBD1 or TRBD2 (5 bases each). Trimming stripped 0 bases from V and 6 bases from J, with 12 bases between. Germline CDR1 is MNHEY and CDR2 is SVGAGI. The CDR3 runs to 14 residues. The CDR3 bases are TGTGCCAGCAGTTACTCGAGGGACCCCTTCGAGCAGTACTTC. Translated: CASSYSRDPFEQYF.

The chain is built from TRBV7-8 and TRBJ2-7, with D possibly TRBD1 on 6 matching bases. Germline V gene sequence: CDR1 SGHVS, CDR2 FQNEAQ. The V gene lost 5 bases and the J gene lost 7 bases, with 21 bases spanning the gap. The CDR3 has 15 amino acids. CDR3 in DNA: TGTGCCAGCAGCCATAGAGGGACACCCCCAGGGGAGCAGTACTTC. Protein product: CASSHRGTPPGEQYF.

The genes are TRBV6-6 and TRBJ1-3, with 7 bases aligning to TRBD1. CDR1 is MNHNY, CDR2 SVGAGI, per germline (reference sequence). The CDR3 sequence is 14 residues long. Trimming took 5 bases from V and 8 from J; bases not matched to a gene: 9. The CDR3 DNA reads TGTGCCAGCAGTATACAGGGGAGTAGGGACACCATATATTTT. This translates into CASSIQGSRDTIYF.